The 10 T cell receptor beta chains reported below all come from one sample, sequenced in a study of CD8 T cells in Susac syndrome. Random hexamers were used to reverse transcribe an amount of roughly 0.45 to 1 ug RNA. TCRdb reprocessed the immunoSEQ multiplex PCR reads via MiXCR and lists one record per CDR3 protein. There are tens of thousands of distinct CDR3 sequences in the sample; around 92% occur only once, and less than 0.3% lies in the top ten. Material for sequencing was CD8+ T cells from PBMCs. These TCRs come from a human donor in good health.

This clonotype has only one observation. The chain recombines TRBV11-2 with TRBJ1-2; 9 bases fit TRBD1. With V trimmed by 5 bases and J by 9 bases, 7 bases remained unmatched. The CDR3 is 13 residues long. The germline V gene has CDR1 SGHAT and CDR2 FQNNGV. CDR3 loop: CASSRGTGRSYTF. CDR3 DNA: TGTGCCAGCAGCCGAGGGACAGGGCGTAGCTACACCTTC.

The rearrangement joins TRBV9 to TRBJ2-1; D gene unclear. The CDR3 extends over 15 amino acids. Germline CDR1 is SGDLS and CDR2 is YYNGEE. V lost 2 bases to trimming and J lost 0 bases, with 9 bases between them. The CDR3 sequence is CASSVVGNSYNEQFF. The CDR3 nucleotides are TGTGCCAGCAGCGTTGTGGGGAACTCCTACAATGAGCAGTTCTTC.

J is TRBJ2-1 and V is TRBV7-6; D ambiguous. V was clipped by 2 bases and J by 7 bases, with 3 bases between them. The CDR3 contains 11 residues. Per germline, CDR1 SGHVS and CDR2 FNYEAQ. This CDR3 is CASSLQNEQFF. CDR3 DNA sequence: TGTGCCAGCAGCTTACAGAATGAGCAGTTCTTC.

The V and J genes are TRBV9 and TRBJ1-1, with D perhaps matching TRBD1 (5 bases). From germline, CDR1 is SGDLS and CDR2 YYNGEE. Deletions cut 1 base from V and 8 bases from J, with 9 bases between. CDR3 length: 12 residues. The CDR3 loop is CASSVRQGEAFF. Here the CDR3 DNA reads TGTGCCAGCAGCGTACGGCAGGGCGAAGCTTTCTTT. Full variable domain (outside the CDR3, taken from reference TRBV9 and TRBJ1-1): DSGVTQTPKHLITATGQRVTLRCSPRSGDLSVYWYQQSLDQGLQFLIQYYNGEERAKGNILERFSAQQFPDLHSELNLSSLELGDSALYFCASSVRQGEAFFGQGTRLTVV.

This chain links TRBV11-2 with TRBJ2-1; 7 bases agree with TRBD2. V trimming: 1 base; J trimming: 6 bases; junction bases outside the gene matches: 3. This CDR3 comprises 14 residues. Germline-derived CDR1 and CDR2 are SGHAT and FQNNGV. CDR3 sequence: CASSLGPGGNEQFF. The CDR3 DNA reads TGTGCCAGCAGCTTAGGCCCGGGGGGCAATGAGCAGTTCTTC.

The chain has TRBV29-1 and TRBJ2-7, with a possible D match to TRBD1 (5 bases). Germline assignment: CDR1 SQVTM and CDR2 ANQGSEA. This CDR3 spans 14 amino acids. V dropped 1 base and J dropped 0 bases, with 10 bases sitting between them. The CDR3 region has the DNA TGCAGCGTTGAAGGGGGCAGGAGCTCCTACGAGCAGTACTTC. Encoded protein: CSVEGGRSSYEQYF.

The chain uses TRBV29-1 and TRBJ2-5; no clear D gene. This CDR3 has 14 residues. Deletions cut 3 bases from V and 2 bases from J, with 13 bases between. CDR1 is SQVTM and CDR2 is ANQGSEA in the germline V gene. In DNA form, the CDR3 reads TGCAGCGTTGAGAACAAAATCTTACAAGAGACCCAGTACTTC. Residues: CSVENKILQETQYF. The whole variable domain, remainder taken from reference TRBV29-1 and TRBJ2-5, is SAVISQKPSRDICQRGTSLTIQCQVDSQVTMMFWYRQQPGQSLTLIATANQGSEATYESGFVIDKFPISRPNLTFSTLTVSNMSPEDSSIYLCSVENKILQETQYFGPGTRLLVL.

This sequence joins TRBV20-1 and TRBJ1-1, with D unresolved. The germline V gene has CDR1 DFQATT and CDR2 SNEGSKA (reference sequence). The V end lost 3 bases, the J end lost 0 bases, and 11 bases lay between the germline ends. The CDR3 has 14 residues. The chain's CDR3 is CSARDGLMNTEAFF. In DNA, the CDR3 is TGCAGTGCTAGGGACGGATTGATGAACACTGAAGCTTTCTTT.

This rearrangement joins TRBV7-8 to TRBJ1-1; D ambiguous. The V and J ends lost 1 base and 4 bases respectively, with 7 bases between them. Germline assignment: CDR1 SGHVS and CDR2 FQNEAQ. The CDR3 consists of 13 residues. The CDR3 sequence is CASSLGTITEAFF. CDR3 DNA: TGTGCCAGCAGCTTAGGTACCATCACTGAAGCTTTCTTT. Combining the CDR3 with reference TRBV7-8 and TRBJ1-1 gives the whole variable domain GAGVSQSPRYKVAKRGQDVALRCDPISGHVSLFWYQQALGQGPEFLTYFQNEAQLDKSGLPSDRFFAERPEGSVSTLKIQRTQQEDSAVYLCASSLGTITEAFFGQGTRLTVV.

In its sample, this clonotype was seen a few times. Here the CDR3 DNA reads TGTGCCAGTACCCACCAGGCACAGGGGGCAGATGAGCAGTTCTTC. Protein sequence: CASTHQAQGADEQFF. The genes are TRBV19 and TRBJ2-1; 9 nucleotides align to TRBD1. V trimming: 7 bases; J trimming: 8 bases; junction bases outside the gene matches: 12. Germline-derived CDR1 and CDR2 are LNHDA and SQIVND (reference sequence). This CDR3 region has 15 residues.